The 30 T cell receptor beta chains below come from one sample, sequenced in a study of identifying expanded T cells in peripheral blood. Assay used: immunoSEQ multiplex PCR; TCRdb lists only in-frame clones, some missing. The profile covers tens of thousands of clones, with about 85% appearing a single time and 3.5% to 5% taken by the ten largest. Specimen: blood. The receptor set was obtained from a person aged 18-70 years in good health.

The CDR3 loop reads CASSYRNTEAFF. DNA for the CDR3: TGTGCCAGCAGTTACAGGAACACTGAAGCTTTCTTT. The chain recombines TRBV6-6 with TRBJ1-1, with unresolved D. V lost 2 bases to trimming and J lost 1 base, with 2 bases between them. The CDR3 has 12 amino acids. The germline CDR1 and CDR2 sequences are MNHNY and SVGAGI (reference sequence).

The rearrangement joins TRBV7-9 to TRBJ2-3; D is ambiguous. The V gene lost 2 bases and the J gene lost 5 bases, with 14 bases spanning the gap. CDR3 length: 15 residues. Germline V gene lookup returns CDR1 SEHNR and CDR2 FQNEAQ (reference sequence). This chain's CDR3 is CASSLFDLGGDTQYF. DNA of the CDR3: TGTGCCAGCAGCTTATTCGACCTCGGTGGAGATACGCAGTATTTT.

V and J are TRBV29-1 and TRBJ2-2; D ambiguous. CDR3 length: 16 residues. Trimming pared 6 bases from V and 4 bases from J, leaving 21 bases between. Germline values: CDR1 SQVTM, CDR2 ANQGSEA. CDR3 DNA sequence: TGCAGCGTGGCCCGTGAGAGTCTTGTTGCCACCGGGGAGCTGTTTTTT. Translated, it gives CSVARESLVATGELFF.

The V call is TRBV2, the J call TRBJ1-5; 7 nucleotides agree with TRBD1. The germline gives CDR1 SNHLY, CDR2 FYNNEI. V shed 6 bases, J shed 5 bases, and the junction held 7 bases outside the gene matches. The CDR3 is 14 residues long. For the CDR3, the DNA is TGTGCCAGCAGAGAAACTGACAGGGATCAGCCCCAGCATTTT. This encodes CASRETDRDQPQHF.

This clone was recorded once. V and J are TRBV6-5 and TRBJ2-7; 8 nucleotides match TRBD1. Germline trimming cut 5 bases from V and 6 bases from J; bases unmatched to any gene: 9. The germline V gene has CDR1 MNHEY and CDR2 SVGAGI. The CDR3 contains 14 residues. CDR3 residues: CASSPRTGMSEQYF. The CDR3 coding sequence is TGTGCCAGCAGTCCTCGGACAGGGATGAGCGAGCAGTACTTC.

The chain couples TRBV6-6 to TRBJ2-7, with D possibly matching TRBD2 (7 bases). V lost 2 bases, J lost 1 base, and 12 bases lay in between. Per germline, CDR1 MNHNY and CDR2 SVGAGI (reference sequence). The CDR3 loop spans 15 amino acids. The CDR3 spells CASSYEGGPSYEQYF. The CDR3 region has the DNA TGTGCCAGCAGTTACGAGGGGGGGCCGTCCTACGAGCAGTACTTC.

The chain combines TRBV11-2 with TRBJ2-3; D may be TRBD1 (6 bases). Germline loops: CDR1 SGHAT, CDR2 FQNNGV. The CDR3 contains 17 residues. V lost 2 bases, J lost 0 bases, and 15 bases lay in between. CDR3 sequence: CASSLSGAGASTDTQYF. For the CDR3, the DNA is TGTGCCAGCAGCTTAAGTGGGGCAGGGGCGAGCACAGATACGCAGTATTTT. The full variable domain, with the rest looked up from reference TRBV11-2 and TRBJ2-3, is EAGVAQSPRYKIIEKRQSVAFWCNPISGHATLYWYQQILGQGPKLLIQFQNNGVVDDSQLPKDRFSAERLKGVDSTLKIQPAKLEDSAVYLCASSLSGAGASTDTQYFGPGTRLTVL.

In this sample, this clone turned up a few times. The chain employs TRBV6-1 and TRBJ2-7; D not certain. Germline lookup yields CDR1 MNHNS and CDR2 SASEGT. V was trimmed by 6 bases and J by 7 bases, leaving 19 bases between them. The CDR3 runs to 14 residues. Here the CDR3 reads CASRAPRPLREQYF. As DNA, the CDR3 is TGTGCCAGCAGGGCACCGAGACCTTTGAGAGAGCAGTACTTC.

The rearrangement links TRBV5-8 to TRBJ1-6; TRBD1 might be the D (5 bases). This CDR3 has 14 residues. V lost 1 base, J lost 5 bases, and 7 bases lay in between. Germline CDR1 SGHTS, CDR2 YDEGEE. CDR3 residues: CASSLRGHNSPLHF. CDR3 bases: TGTGCCAGCAGCTTGCGGGGCCATAATTCACCCCTCCACTTT.

The chain carries TRBV11-3 and TRBJ1-2; D may be TRBD1 (6 bases). The V end was cut by 4 bases, the J end by 7 bases, with 22 bases between. This CDR3 region has 16 residues. Germline V gene lookup returns CDR1 SGHNT and CDR2 YENEEA. In DNA, the CDR3 is TGTGCCAGCAGCTCCGAAATTAACCCTACAGGGCCTGGCTACACCTTC. It codes for CASSSEINPTGPGYTF.

The V and J genes are TRBV7-2 and TRBJ1-2; D is unclear. CDR3 length: 13 amino acids. Germline CDR1 reads SGHTA; CDR2 reads FQGNSA. Between the trimmed V and J ends, which lost 3 bases and 8 bases, there was a span of 13 bases. DNA for the CDR3: TGTGCCAGCAGCTTCCCCCCCGACGACGGCTACACCTTC. It translates to CASSFPPDDGYTF.

In DNA form, the CDR3 reads TGCGCCAGCAGCCAAGGGGTGGGTCTCGAGGGCAGGAACACTGAAGCTTTCTTT. Residues: CASSQGVGLEGRNTEAFF. The genes are TRBV4-1 and TRBJ1-1; D gene uncertain. Between the trimmed V and J ends, which lost 1 base and 1 base, there was a span of 19 bases. CDR3 length equals 18 residues. Germline V CDR1 and CDR2: MGHRA, YSYEKL.

The chain uses TRBV14 and TRBJ1-1, with TRBD1 as a possible D gene (6 bases). Between the trimmed V and J ends, which lost 2 bases and 10 bases, there was a span of 20 bases. CDR3 length equals 15 residues. Germline CDR1 is SGHDN and CDR2 is FVKESK. The CDR3 sequence: CASSQTRGTALVAFF. The CDR3 DNA reads as TGTGCCAGCAGCCAAACCAGGGGAACCGCTCTCGTAGCTTTCTTT.

This clone was observed a handful of times. This chain uses TRBV6-5 with TRBJ2-3; the D is unclear. The CDR3 length is 13 residues. Looked up from germline, CDR1 is MNHEY and CDR2 is SVGAGI. The ends were cut back, 5 bases at V and 6 bases at J, with 12 bases in the middle. In DNA, the CDR3 is TGTGCCAGCAGTCCCCGGGCTGTGGATACGCAGTATTTT. Its translation is CASSPRAVDTQYF.

This clone was counted a single time. The CDR3 nucleotides are TGCGCCAGCAGCCAATCTTCCATGGAGGTGAACACTGAAGCTTTCTTT. Translated: CASSQSSMEVNTEAFF. The J gene is TRBJ1-1, the V gene TRBV4-3, with D unclear. Germline CDR1 reads LGHNA; CDR2 reads YSLEER. The CDR3 has 16 residues. V gave up 2 bases and J gave up 0 bases, with 13 bases separating them.

The V and J genes are TRBV7-2 and TRBJ2-7, with D unresolved. With 3 bases removed from V and 4 bases from J, the gap between germline ends came to 16 bases. The CDR3 totals 15 residues. Germline V gene data show CDR1 as SGHTA and CDR2 as FQGNSA. The CDR3 bases are TGTGCCAGCAGCTTCTCCCTCGACCCCAAATACGAGCAGTACTTC. Its protein is CASSFSLDPKYEQYF.

The rearrangement links TRBV10-3 to TRBJ2-1, with a weak D call TRBD1 (6 bases). Germline-derived CDR1 and CDR2 are ENHRY and SYGVKD. The CDR3 sequence is 13 residues long. V lost 7 bases to trimming and J lost 7 bases, with 14 bases between them. The DNA of the CDR3 is TGTGCCATCACCGCGAACAGGGAGAATGAGCAGTTCTTC. This codes for CAITANRENEQFF.

The chain joins TRBV27 to TRBJ2-7; TRBD2 agrees at 8 bases. Unmatched junction bases numbered 1, after V lost 1 base and J lost 2 bases. Germline CDR1 MNHEY, CDR2 SMNVEV (reference sequence). The CDR3 has 14 residues. The CDR3 DNA reads TGTGCCAGCAGTTTATACGGGGGGGCCTACGAGCAGTACTTC. Translation: CASSLYGGAYEQYF.

The sample holds one count of this clone. The genes are TRBV5-8 and TRBJ2-3, with 16 nucleotides matching TRBD2. CDR1 is SGHTS, CDR2 YDEGEE, per germline. This CDR3 has 16 residues. V shed 3 bases and J 4 bases; nucleotides not matched to a gene: 2. CDR3 protein: CASSSGTSGGADTQYF. The CDR3 DNA reads as TGTGCCAGCAGCTCCGGGACTAGCGGGGGGGCAGATACGCAGTATTTT.

The chain recombines TRBV5-6 with TRBJ1-2; D is uncertain. Trimming pared 2 bases from V and 0 bases from J, leaving 2 bases between. The germline V gene has CDR1 SGHDT and CDR2 YYEEEE. The CDR3 totals 12 residues. The CDR3 sequence is CASSFSNYGYTF. CDR3 nucleotides: TGTGCCAGCAGCTTCTCTAACTATGGCTACACCTTC.

The V and J genes are TRBV6-1 and TRBJ2-3; possibly TRBD1 for D (5 bases). The CDR3 is 13 residues long. Germline-derived CDR1 and CDR2 are MNHNS and SASEGT. The CDR3 sequence: CSTGRARPDTQYF. The CDR3 coding sequence is TGTTCTACAGGCAGGGCACGCCCGGATACGCAGTATTTT.

The chain employs TRBV7-9 and TRBJ1-2; D might be TRBD1 (5 bases). The CDR3 is made up of 15 amino acids. V was cut by 2 bases and J by 1 base, with 11 bases left in between. The germline gives CDR1 SEHNR, CDR2 FQNEAQ (reference sequence). The CDR3 is CASSLYQGFNYGYTF. CDR3 sequence (DNA): TGTGCCAGCAGCTTATACCAGGGATTTAACTATGGCTACACCTTC. The complete variable domain, with remaining parts taken from reference TRBV7-9 and TRBJ1-2, reads DTGVSQNPRHKITKRGQNVTFRCDPISEHNRLYWYRQTLGQGPEFLTYFQNEAQLEKSRLLSDRFSAERPKGSFSTLEIQRTEQGDSAMYLCASSLYQGFNYGYTFGSGTRLTVV.

The chain couples TRBV6-1 to TRBJ1-3; 7 bases are a match to TRBD1. Per the germline V gene, CDR1 is MNHNS and CDR2 is SASEGT. The CDR3 covers 15 residues. V gave up 5 bases and J gave up 3 bases; unmatched junction bases: 7. The CDR3 here is CASSQGGAGGNTIYF. CDR3 DNA sequence: TGTGCCAGCAGTCAAGGGGGCGCGGGTGGAAACACCATATATTTT.

The chain uses TRBV2 and TRBJ2-3; the D is unclear. The CDR3 covers 10 residues. Trimming removed 8 bases at V and 6 bases at J, with 6 bases between. Germline CDR1 and CDR2: SNHLY and FYNNEI. The CDR3 DNA sequence: TGTGCCAGCGGTAGCGATACGCAGTATTTT. It is translated as CASGSDTQYF. Supplemented by reference TRBV2 and TRBJ2-3, the full variable domain reads EPEVTQTPSHQVTQMGQEVILRCVPISNHLYFYWYRQILGQKVEFLVSFYNNEISEKSEIFDDQFSVERPDGSNFTLKIRSTKLEDSAMYFCASGSDTQYFGPGTRLTVL.

This sequence joins TRBV27 and TRBJ2-1; a possible D gene is TRBD2 (6 bases). This CDR3 is 13 amino acids long. Trimming took 3 bases from V and 5 from J, leaving 8 bases between them. Germline assignment: CDR1 MNHEY and CDR2 SMNVEV (reference sequence). The CDR3: CASSLGLNNEQFF. CDR3 DNA: TGTGCCAGCAGTTTGGGACTTAACAATGAGCAGTTCTTC.

The rearrangement uses TRBV6-5 and TRBJ2-4, with TRBD2 matching 12 bases. V shed 7 bases and J 7 bases; nucleotides not matched to a gene: 8. Germline V gene data show CDR1 as MNHEY and CDR2 as SVGAGI. CDR3 length: 15 residues. The CDR3: CASKLAGGGSNIQYF. CDR3 nucleotides: TGTGCCAGCAAACTAGCGGGGGGCGGGAGTAACATTCAGTACTTC.

V gene TRBV6-1 combines with J gene TRBJ1-2; weak D call: TRBD1 (5 bases). The CDR3 is made up of 12 amino acids. The germline V gene encodes CDR1 MNHNS and CDR2 SASEGT. V lost 6 bases and J lost 8, with 13 bases in between. CDR3 loop: CASRGEGNGYTF. The CDR3 nucleotides read TGTGCCAGCAGGGGGGAGGGGAACGGCTACACCTTC.

V and J are TRBV11-3 and TRBJ1-2, with a tentative D call TRBD1 (6 bases). The CDR3 is made up of 17 amino acids. Trimming removed 1 base at V and 3 bases at J, with 18 bases between. Germline V lookup: CDR1 SGHNT, CDR2 YENEEA. The CDR3 is CASSLGIGQGSHYGYTF. In nucleotides, the CDR3 is TGTGCCAGCAGCTTAGGGATCGGGCAGGGGAGTCACTATGGCTACACCTTC.

V usage is TRBV18 and J usage is TRBJ1-2, with D uncertain. This CDR3 contains 16 residues. With 0 bases removed from V and 7 bases from J, the gap between germline ends came to 18 bases. CDR1 is KGHSH and CDR2 is LQKENI in the germline V gene. CDR3 amino acids: CASSPPYNGRRLGYTF. CDR3 DNA: TGTGCCAGCTCACCACCGTATAATGGCAGGCGGCTTGGCTACACCTTC.

The V gene is TRBV9, the J gene TRBJ2-1, with a possible D match to TRBD1 (5 bases). The length of the CDR3 is 13 residues. V dropped 2 bases and J dropped 4 bases, with 7 bases sitting between them. Germline-derived CDR1 and CDR2 are SGDLS and YYNGEE. The CDR3: CASSVRQYNEQFF. CDR3 nucleotide sequence: TGTGCCAGCAGCGTCCGACAGTACAATGAGCAGTTCTTC. Combining the CDR3 with reference TRBV9 and TRBJ2-1 gives the whole variable domain DSGVTQTPKHLITATGQRVTLRCSPRSGDLSVYWYQQSLDQGLQFLIQYYNGEERAKGNILERFSAQQFPDLHSELNLSSLELGDSALYFCASSVRQYNEQFFGPGTRLTVL.